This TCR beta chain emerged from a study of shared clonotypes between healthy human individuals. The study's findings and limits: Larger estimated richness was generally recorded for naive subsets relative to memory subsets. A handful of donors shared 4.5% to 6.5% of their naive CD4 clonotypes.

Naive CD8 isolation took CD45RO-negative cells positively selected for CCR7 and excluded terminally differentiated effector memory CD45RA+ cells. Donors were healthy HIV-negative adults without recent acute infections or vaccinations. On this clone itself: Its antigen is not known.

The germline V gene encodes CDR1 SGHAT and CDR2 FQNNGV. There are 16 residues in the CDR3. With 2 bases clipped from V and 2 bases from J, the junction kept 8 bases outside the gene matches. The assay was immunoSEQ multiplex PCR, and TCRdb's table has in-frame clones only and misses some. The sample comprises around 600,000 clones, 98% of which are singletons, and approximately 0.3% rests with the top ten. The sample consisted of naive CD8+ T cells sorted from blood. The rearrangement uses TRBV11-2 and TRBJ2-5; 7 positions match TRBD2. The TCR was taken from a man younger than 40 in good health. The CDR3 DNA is TGTGCCAGCAGCTTATTTCCTAGCGGAGCACAAGAGACCCAGTACTTC. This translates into CASSLFPSGAQETQYF.